This TCR beta chain derives from a study of blood T cell repertoires in COVID-19. Overall study context: Samples representing acute and convalescent COVID-19 were sourced from the United States, Italy and Spain.

The CDR3 is 13 amino acids. Germline CDR1 SGHTS, CDR2 YDEGEE. V lost 1 base and J 3 bases, leaving 8 bases between the germline ends. Researchers sorted participants into cohorts using their self-reported clinical history. Two negative PCRs, clearance, or symptom resolution characterized the recovered Cohort 3 donors. The sample holds one count of this clone. As processed by the authors: Amplified reference gene primers provided the basis for estimating nucleated cell counts. TCRdb's copy holds only in-frame clones and misses some; the assay was immunoSEQ multiplex PCR. That table supplies the V and J calls and clone size; D and trimming were determined from the DNA. This table has about 270,000 clones, about nine tenths appearing once.

Sequencing input: PBMCs or T cells enriched from blood (not recorded which). The V call is TRBV5-8, the J call TRBJ2-7; the D gene is possibly TRBD1 (6 bases). The clonotype was recovered from a woman aged 18-35 years who had recovered from COVID-19. The CDR3 DNA sequence: TGTGCCAGCAGCTTGTACAGGGTCTACGAGCAGTACTTC. Amino acid sequence: CASSLYRVYEQYF.